This TCR beta chain was profiled in a study of cytomegalovirus exposure and HLA in healthy donors (dated by TCRdb to 2016 to 2017). Regarding the study in general: In an earlier analysis of about 560 of the donors, about 270 Gb of sequence data and just under 120 million unique TCR beta sequences from about 179 million T cells were reported. Around 300 gigabases of sequencing data and approximately 84 million unique TCR sequences were included in an early release covering several hundred HLA-typed donors. The genetic ancestry cluster associated with self-reported Caucasian donors included over 80% of the roughly 360 genotyped donors. The aim of the study was to test whether cataloging public T cell receptors could identify signatures of past pathogen exposure. The study profiled the T cell repertoires of around 700 subjects by immunosequencing and related them to cytomegalovirus serostatus. Along with the approximately 670-subject first cohort, a separate validation cohort of around 120 different subjects was used. High-throughput TCR immunosequencing, statistical association of individual TCRs with disease status, and machine learning were combined to predict cytomegalovirus infection status. In a later analysis, previously published TCR beta repertoires from about 640 donors were re-analyzed and high-resolution HLA genotyping was added so that TCR occurrence patterns could be studied. Rather than using new phenotypic data, the later analysis identified candidate immune exposures from TCR beta sequences and from how often those sequences occurred across donors. An earlier analysis of fewer than 700 of the donors applied high-throughput TCR beta sequencing to assess whether each TCR beta V gene segment acted as functional or pseudogenic. Donor age, sex, ethnicity and CMV serostatus were compiled alongside the repertoire data. A later genetic analysis took genome-wide SNP genotypes for about three fifths of the roughly 700 donors and used that subset as a discovery cohort. Every repertoire in the discovery cohort had been generated on one and the same sequencing platform. HLA typing covered class I and class II loci at four-digit resolution. The number of typed donors differed by locus: about 629-640 for A, B, C, DRB1 and DQB1; roughly 510 for DQA1; approximately 610 for DPA1; and 450 to 480 for DPB1. Five DR-DQ haplotypes were handled as single units for association and clustering, since linkage in the cohort was strong. On average, around 200,000 unique TCR beta nucleotide sequences were sequenced per donor among a few hundred genotyped donors of the cohort, with about 19% of those sequences being non-productive. What the authors observed across the whole study: The only immune exposure information available for the cohort was CMV serostatus. Cytomegalovirus status was reported to be diagnosed by the classifier with high specificity and sensitivity in both the original and validation cohorts. Correlated functional status among segregating V segments might reflect linkage disequilibrium, but an unknown experimental factor could not be ruled out. In a later analysis, several top co-occurrence clusters were reported to appear linked to parvovirus B19, influenza, CMV and Epstein-Barr virus. Compared with equally common non-associated chains, HLA-associated TCR beta chains in a later analysis were more clonally expanded and had lower generation probabilities. The authors suggested that the approach could potentially be extended to other disease states and immunological phenotypes. A later analysis found that most CMV-associated TCR beta chains appeared HLA-restricted, with HLA associations seemingly driven largely by CMV exposure. An earlier analysis of around 540 of the donors showed that most TCR beta V segments appeared in productive rearrangements either about 90% or about 30% of the time, which broadly matched IMGT annotations. The 87-base-pair reads could not distinguish some IMGT-functional V segments, including TRBV6-2 and TRBV6-3, so those segments were excluded. HLA typing was unavailable for some donors at each locus, so association tests used only the typed subset. Approximately 16 rarely observed V segments, including chromosome 9 orphons, were excluded from the earlier analysis of several hundred of the donors because counts were too low. Assigning TCR associations to individual alleles was difficult when HLA alleles, especially DR and DQ, strongly co-occurred. Roughly uniform sequencing depth across donors was assumed in presence/absence analyses, although this assumption may not hold. The cohort was sequenced for TCR beta chains only, and without alpha or paired-chain data the features that could be detected were limited. The study listed 164 TCR beta chains as associated with cytomegalovirus. Three of the identified cytomegalovirus-associated TCR beta chains were confirmed in vitro to be specific for cytomegalovirus antigens. Specific HLA alleles were associated with 15,000 to 20,000 TCR beta sequences at a false discovery rate of 0.05 in a later analysis. A later analysis found that TCR association rates varied across HLA loci, with DRB1 alleles showing the most associated TCRs and HLA-C alleles the fewest. A further reported finding was that TCR beta sequences accurately predicted the HLA-A and HLA-B alleles for most subjects in the first cohort. In a later genetic analysis, a missense DCLRE1C variant was associated with V-gene and J-gene trimming of TCR beta chains, and the association was replicated in an independent cohort. Compared with the roughly 700-donor mean, donors in an Asian-associated ancestry cluster had fewer N-insertions in productive TCRs, according to a later genetic analysis. Across donors, most TCR sequences were observed very rarely, whereas some public TCRs were present in many individuals. A group of highly shared sequence variants was considered likely to be a technical artifact of the sequencing pipeline.

As concerns this clone: Its antigen is unknown. One base away there is no much larger clone; base qualities are not given.

From the germline V gene, CDR1 is MNHEY and CDR2 is SVGAGI. Between the V and J ends, shortened by 2 bases and 5 bases respectively, the junction contains 15 bases. Including the terminal cysteine and phenylalanine, the CDR3 comprises 15 residues. Just the 45-base CDR3 DNA is kept, in frame starting at base 1. The method behind the library was the immunoSEQ multiplex PCR assay. For the multiplex PCR, a mixture combining 60 forward primers for TCR Vbeta segments and 13 reverse primers for TCR Jbeta segments was used. The CDR3 region of rearranged TCR beta genes was amplified from genomic DNA with a multiplex PCR assay. The Illumina HiSeq System was used to sequence the amplified TCR beta libraries as 87-base-pair reads. In the authors' own workflow: Across the 700 or so repertoires, a later analysis counted 80 million or so unique TCR beta chains, some 11 million of which were shared by at least two donors. A nearest-neighbor algorithm error-corrected the raw reads and collapsed the reads into unique sequences, merging closely related sequences to remove PCR and sequencing errors. CDR3 sequences were aligned to IMGT reference sequences to assign V, D and J gene segments. For a sequence to be retained, a match of at least six nucleotides was required to both a V gene segment and a J gene segment. Rearrangements were classified as productive when the CDR3 lacked stop codons and remained in frame with V and J, and all other rearrangements were classified as non-productive. Following IMGT convention, CDR3 was defined as the stretch from the second conserved V-encoded cysteine to the conserved J-encoded phenylalanine. In an earlier analysis of around 570 of the donors, sequences lacking an unambiguous match to a single V gene segment were excluded. In an earlier analysis of almost 600 of the donors, a V segment was called functional when productive rearrangements were above 56.7%, and segregating when the standard deviation between donors exceeded 5%. To diagnose cytomegalovirus status from the catalog of TCR beta chain sequences, a statistical classification framework was built. A later analysis assigned V and J genes by comparing TCR nucleotide sequences with IMGT/GENE-DB human TR gene sequences. A later analysis assigned CDR3 sequences and most-parsimonious VDJ recombination scenarios with the TCRdist pipeline. In a later analysis, each TCR beta chain was defined by its CDR3 amino acid sequence together with its V-gene family, and reads without a unique V-gene family were excluded. To address suspected cross-contamination and a sequencing artifact, a later analysis removed 450 to 700 highly shared, low-generation-probability nucleotide sequences. For each public chain, a later analysis derived a clonal expansion index from normalized ranks of inferred template counts within each repertoire. Generation probabilities in a later analysis came from a VDJ recombination model fitted to out-of-frame rearrangements, and those results were checked against IGoR. In a later analysis, TCR-TCR, TCR-HLA and TCR-CMV co-occurrence was scored with hypergeometric tests, and a repertoire-size bias correction was applied to TCR pairs. False discovery rates were estimated in a later analysis by permuting HLA or CMV assignments 20 times. A later analysis grouped co-occurring TCRs with DBSCAN, adding TCRdist sequence similarity when clustering within HLA-allele-positive subsets. Repertoires with fewer than 30,000 or more than 120,000 public chains were left out of co-occurrence clustering, as were about 5 repertoires with anomalous nucleotide sharing. In TCRdb, the immuneACCESS table is reduced to in-frame sequences with V and J assigned. These tables do not hold every clone; where another copy was compared, an unresolved V gene accounts for under half, and the others remain unexplained. D and trimming come from the DNA, and the V and J calls and clone size come from that table. Across this sample there are fewer than 150,000 clones, with about 78% seen only once. The ten largest clones add up to about 5.4% of the sample.

The cohort consisted of fewer than 700 healthy bone marrow donors. Cohort members were all nominally healthy when sampled, although unrecorded immune exposures were likely present. The donor was CMV seropositive and belonged to the group of 250 to 300 seropositive cohort members. A peripheral blood sample was provided by each donor, and peripheral blood mononuclear cells were used for TCR beta sequencing. Genomic DNA extraction from the blood cell samples was performed with the Qiagen DNeasy Blood Extraction Kit. This receptor was obtained from a woman in her 30s in good health and CMV-seropositive. The specimen was PBMCs. The rearrangement combines TRBV6-5 with TRBJ2-5; a tentative D call is TRBD2 (6 bases match). The CDR3 is CASSYAGQVGETQYF. The nucleotide sequence reads as follows: TGTGCCAGCAGTTACGCGGGGCAGGTCGGGGAGACCCAGTACTTC.